This TCR beta chain was identified during a study of T-cell reconstitution after alpha-beta-depleted transplantation in children. Study-wide results and caveats: By one year post-transplant, T-cell counts and diversity largely arose from T cells that were newly produced. Certain patients had high TCRbeta diversity at day 60, and it came from recipient T cells and thymic progenitors that survived.

Of note for this clonotype: Its antigen is still unknown.

This CDR3 has 13 amino acids. Germline loops: CDR1 SGHAT, CDR2 FQDESV (reference sequence). Trimming stripped 5 bases from V and 9 bases from J, with 14 bases between. Molecular barcoding with unique molecular identifiers was used for the TCRbeta library. TCRdb itself ran the PCR reads through MiXCR, one entry per CDR3 protein. The sample shows around 110,000 distinct CDR3 sequences, approximately 10% of them seen only once. The V and J genes are TRBV11-1 and TRBJ2-1, with D perhaps matching TRBD2 (5 bases). The receptor was derived from a boy aged 2 to 9 with acute lymphoblastic leukemia, due to receive a stem cell transplant. The source material was PBMCs, sampled before TCRalphabeta/CD19-depleted stem cell transplant. The CDR3 sequence: CASSRTRAGEQFF. The DNA for the CDR3 is TGTGCCAGCAGCCGCACGCGGGCGGGTGAGCAGTTCTTC.